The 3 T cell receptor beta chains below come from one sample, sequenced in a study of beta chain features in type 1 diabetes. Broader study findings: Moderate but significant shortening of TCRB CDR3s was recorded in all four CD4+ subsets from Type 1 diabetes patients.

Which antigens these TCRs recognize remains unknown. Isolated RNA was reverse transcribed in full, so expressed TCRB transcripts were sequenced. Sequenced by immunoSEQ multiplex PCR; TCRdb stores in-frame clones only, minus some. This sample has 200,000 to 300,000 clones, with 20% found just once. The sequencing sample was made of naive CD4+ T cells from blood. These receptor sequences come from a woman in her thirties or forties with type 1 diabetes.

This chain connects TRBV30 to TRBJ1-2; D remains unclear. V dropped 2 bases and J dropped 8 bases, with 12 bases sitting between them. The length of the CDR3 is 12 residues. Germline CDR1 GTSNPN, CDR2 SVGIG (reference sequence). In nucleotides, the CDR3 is TGTGCCTGGAGTCAACCCGGCGGCGGCTACACCTTC. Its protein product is CAWSQPGGGYTF.

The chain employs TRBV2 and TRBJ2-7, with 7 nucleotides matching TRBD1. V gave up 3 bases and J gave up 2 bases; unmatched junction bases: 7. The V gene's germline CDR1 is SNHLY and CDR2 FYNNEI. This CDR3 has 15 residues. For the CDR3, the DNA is TGTGCCAGCAGTGAGGACCCACAGGGGACCTACGAGCAGTACTTC. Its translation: CASSEDPQGTYEQYF.

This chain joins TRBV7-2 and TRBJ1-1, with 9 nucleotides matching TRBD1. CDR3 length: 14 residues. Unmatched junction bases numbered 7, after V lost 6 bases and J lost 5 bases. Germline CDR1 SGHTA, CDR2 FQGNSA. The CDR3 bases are TGTGCCAGCAGGGACACAGGGGGCTGGACTGAAGCTTTCTTT. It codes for CASRDTGGWTEAFF.